These T cell receptor beta chains were read from a single sample in a study of blood T cell repertoires in COVID-19. The assay was immunoSEQ multiplex PCR, and TCRdb's table has in-frame clones only and misses some. This table holds about 140,000 clones, roughly 84% found once. The specimen was peripheral blood. Receptors were obtained from a man aged 25-45 years with COVID-19, enrolled during active disease. The CDR3 runs from the conserved cysteine through the conserved F or W. The D gene is left open where the match is weak. A clone size is listed for some rows: how often the clone was seen (once, few, many), or a class if it is expanded.

d_call clone_size j_call v_call cdr3_nt cdr3_aa
TRBD1 NA TRBJ1-4 TRBV7-8 TGTGCCAGCAGCAGGGGACAGTCGAATGAAAAACTGTTTTTT CASSRGQSNEKLFF
TRBD1 NA TRBJ1-5 TRBV10-3 TGTGCCATCAGTGAGCCGGGACAGGGGTCGGTACAGCCCCAGCATTTT CAISEPGQGSVQPQHF
NA NA TRBJ2-7 TRBV10-3 TGTGCCATCAGTGGAGCTAGTACTGGCGCCTACGAGCAGTACTTC CAISGASTGAYEQYF
NA NA TRBJ2-1 TRBV28 TGTGCCAGCACCCTGTGGGGCGCCGAGTCTACGAATGAGCAGTTCTTC CASTLWGAESTNEQFF
TRBD1 once TRBJ1-1 TRBV5-1 TGCGCCAGCAGCTCGGACAGGGCGCAAGCTTTCTTT CASSSDRAQAFF
NA NA TRBJ1-4 TRBV7-2 TGTGCCAGCAGCTTAGTGGAGGGCGCGGGTGAAAAACTGTTTTTT CASSLVEGAGEKLFF
TRBD1 NA TRBJ1-2 TRBV2 TGTGCCGGCGCGCGACAGGGGGCGGAGGATGGCTACACCTTC CAGARQGAEDGYTF
NA NA TRBJ2-3 TRBV24-1 TGTGCCACCACCGGCCCTGGGGCGGATACGCAGTATTTT CATTGPGADTQYF
TRBD1 NA TRBJ2-7 TRBV19 TGTGCCAGTACCTTGGGACAGGGCTACGAGCAGTACTTC CASTLGQGYEQYF
TRBD1 NA TRBJ1-3 TRBV6-6 TGTGCCAGCAGTCCCCTCCGGACAGGGGGCGGAAGTTACTCTGGAAACACCATATATTTT CASSPLRTGGGSYSGNTIYF
NA NA TRBJ2-1 TRBV2 TGTGCCAGCAGTGGGGACTTTTCCTTCTACAATGAGCAGTTCTTC CASSGDFSFYNEQFF
TRBD2 NA TRBJ2-1 TRBV28 TGTGCCAGCAGTTTTGCCCTTCCGGCTAGCGGGAGGGTCAATGAGCAGTTCTTC CASSFALPASGRVNEQFF
TRBD1 NA TRBJ2-2 TRBV5-6 TGTGCCAGCAGCCCCGGGACAGGAGACTCCGGGGAGCTGTTTTTT CASSPGTGDSGELFF
TRBD2 NA TRBJ2-1 TRBV9 TGTGCCAGCAGCGTAAGCGGGAGCTCCTACAATGAGCAGTTCTTC CASSVSGSSYNEQFF
NA NA TRBJ1-3 TRBV7-2 TGTGCCAGCTCAGTTAGGGGCTCTGGAAACACCATATATTTT CASSVRGSGNTIYF
TRBD2 NA TRBJ2-5 TRBV2 TGTGCCAGCAGTCGTCCGGGACTAGCGGGAGGGCGGGGAGAGACCCAGTACTTC CASSRPGLAGGRGETQYF
NA NA TRBJ1-6 TRBV2 TGTGCCAGCAGCGCACTGGGAGGGAATTCACCCCTCCACTTT CASSALGGNSPLHF
TRBD1 NA TRBJ2-5 TRBV11-2 TGTGCCAGCACCTCCAGAGGACAGGGGATGGAGACCCAGTACTTC CASTSRGQGMETQYF
NA NA TRBJ2-2 TRBV12-3/TRBV12-4 TGTGCCAGCACCTCTAGCGTAGCCGGGGAGCTGTTTTTT CASTSSVAGELFF
NA NA TRBJ2-1 TRBV28 TGTGCCAGCAGTTTCCCTCTGGCGGACTACAATGAGCAGTTCTTC CASSFPLADYNEQFF